Each of the 29 T cell receptor beta chains below was sequenced from the same sample in a study of vaccination effects on CD4 cells after COVID-19. Using immunoSEQ multiplex PCR, the repertoire was profiled, and TCRdb retains in-frame clones only, with some absent. The table has tens of thousands of clones, around 79% seen once. These receptors' antigens are unknown. ViraFEST expansion of antigen-specific CD4+ T cells with viral peptide pools preceded sequencing. Isolation of CD4+ T cells took place after 10 days of culture. The participants, recipients of two vaccine doses, got either BNT162b2 or mRNA-1273. The starting material was CD4+ T cells from PBMCs cultured with SARS-CoV-2 spike peptides, obtained after COVID-19 vaccination. The source is a human donor who received a COVID-19 vaccine. Some clones in this sample may be carry-over from other donors' samples.

J is TRBJ2-5 and V is TRBV30; D is ambiguous. The V end was cut by 2 bases, the J end by 4 bases, with 17 bases between. CDR3 length: 15 residues. Germline CDR1 is GTSNPN and CDR2 is SVGIG (reference sequence). In nucleotides, the CDR3 is TGTGCCTGGAGTCCCCGAGGAGTCTGGAGAGAGACCCAGTACTTC. Translation: CAWSPRGVWRETQYF.

This clone turned up a few times. The chain is built from TRBV19 and TRBJ1-2; TRBD1 aligns across 7 bases. Trimming took 5 bases from V and 3 from J; bases not matched to a gene: 3. CDR1 and CDR2 (germline): LNHDA, SQIVND (reference sequence). The CDR3 totals 13 residues. In DNA, the CDR3 is TGTGCCAGTAGTCGACAGGGACACTATGGCTACACCTTC. Encoded protein: CASSRQGHYGYTF.

The V gene is TRBV18, the J gene TRBJ2-3; TRBD2 agrees at 12 bases. Germline values: CDR1 KGHSH, CDR2 LQKENI. V lost 1 base and J lost 4; bases outside the gene matches: 9. This CDR3 is built from 18 residues. CDR3 bases: TGTGCCAGCTCACCACTACCTCCGACTAGCGGGGGCGCAGATACGCAGTATTTT. It encodes CASSPLPPTSGGADTQYF.

This clone was counted a single time. The chain joins TRBV2 to TRBJ2-2; perhaps D is TRBD1 or TRBD2 (5 bases each). This CDR3 has 13 residues. V lost 5 bases, J lost 7 bases, and 11 bases lay in between. Germline V gene lookup returns CDR1 SNHLY and CDR2 FYNNEI. The CDR3 DNA follows: TGTGCCAGCAGTTGGGACGGCAACGGGGAGCTGTTTTTT. Translated: CASSWDGNGELFF.

This chain connects TRBV7-2 to TRBJ2-3; TRBD1 is a possible D gene (6 bases). The CDR3 is 15 amino acids. V dropped 3 bases and J dropped 2 bases, with 12 bases sitting between them. The germline gives CDR1 SGHTA, CDR2 FQGNSA. CDR3 coding DNA: TGTGCCAGCAGCTTGACAGGCCACACCACAGATACGCAGTATTTT. It is translated as CASSLTGHTTDTQYF.

The J gene is TRBJ2-3, the V gene TRBV5-4, with 12 bases that match TRBD2. Losses at the gene ends were 3 bases for V and 5 bases for J; bases not matched to a gene: 7. Per germline, CDR1 SGHNT and CDR2 YYREEE (reference sequence). CDR3 size: 16 residues. This CDR3 is CASSSGTLAGGDTQYF. CDR3 DNA: TGTGCCAGCAGCTCTGGTACACTAGCGGGGGGAGATACGCAGTATTTT. The variable domain in full, with the rest retrieved from reference TRBV5-4 and TRBJ2-3, is ETGVTQSPTHLIKTRGQQVTLRCSSQSGHNTVSWYQQALGQGPQFIFQYYREEENGRGNFPPRFSGLQFPNYSSELNVNALELDDSALYLCASSSGTLAGGDTQYFGPGTRLTVL.

V usage is TRBV7-9 and J usage is TRBJ1-1; D call uncertain. Germline V gives CDR1 SEHNR, CDR2 FQNEAQ (reference sequence). The V end was cut by 4 bases, the J end by 11 bases, with 20 bases between. CDR3 length: 14 residues. This CDR3 reads CASSSEVAVSVAFF. The CDR3, as DNA: TGTGCCAGCAGCTCAGAGGTGGCGGTCAGCGTGGCTTTCTTT. Full variable domain (remainder filled in from reference TRBV7-9 and TRBJ1-1): DTGVSQNPRHKITKRGQNVTFRCDPISEHNRLYWYRQTLGQGPEFLTYFQNEAQLEKSRLLSDRFSAERPKGSFSTLEIQRTEQGDSAMYLCASSSEVAVSVAFFGQGTRLTVV.

J is TRBJ1-1 and V is TRBV11-2; tentative D call: TRBD1 (5 bases). CDR1 and CDR2 from the germline V gene are SGHAT and FQNNGV. V was shortened by 0 bases and J by 1 base, with 12 bases between the two germline ends. The length of the CDR3 is 16 residues. The CDR3 sequence: CASSLDYRTENTEAFF. Written as DNA, the CDR3 is TGTGCCAGCAGCTTAGATTACAGGACTGAGAACACTGAAGCTTTCTTT.

The rearrangement uses TRBV6-1 and TRBJ1-2, with TRBD1 as a possible D gene (6 bases). The CDR3 consists of 14 residues. The V end lost 2 bases, the J end lost 2 bases, and 9 bases lay between the germline ends. Germline CDR1 reads MNHNS; CDR2 reads SASEGT. The CDR3 DNA reads TGTGCCAGCAGTGAAAACACAGGGAACTATGGCTACACCTTC. It encodes CASSENTGNYGYTF.

The chain couples TRBV19 to TRBJ1-2; D remains ambiguous. Deletions cut 2 bases from V and 1 base from J, with 5 bases between. Germline lookup yields CDR1 LNHDA and CDR2 SQIVND (reference sequence). The CDR3 spans 13 residues. CDR3 loop: CASSIWGNYGYTF. The CDR3 region has the DNA TGTGCCAGTAGTATATGGGGTAACTATGGCTACACCTTC.

The chain carries TRBV5-6 and TRBJ2-5; D is unresolved. The CDR3 has 14 amino acids. Germline loops: CDR1 SGHDT, CDR2 YYEEEE. Trimming removed 4 bases at V and 1 base at J, with 11 bases between. CDR3 sequence (DNA): TGTGCCAGCAGCCTCCGGACGTTCCAAGAGACCCAGTACTTC. Its translation: CASSLRTFQETQYF.

V gene TRBV6-2 or TRBV6-3 combines with J gene TRBJ2-4, with 7 bases aligning to TRBD1. The CDR3 loop spans 15 amino acids. Germline CDR1 is MNHEY and CDR2 is SVGEGT. Trimming cost V 6 bases and J 0 bases; bases outside gene matches: 5. The DNA of the CDR3 is TGTGCCAGCAGCGACGGGACAGTAGCCAAAAACATTCAGTACTTC. Residues: CASSDGTVAKNIQYF.

The chain uses TRBV25-1 and TRBJ2-5, with D possibly being TRBD1 (6 bases). Trimming cost V 3 bases and J 2 bases, with 10 bases left between them. The CDR3 runs 14 residues. Germline CDR1 is MGHDK and CDR2 is SYGVNS. Here the CDR3 reads CASSDRGIQETQYF. The CDR3 region has the DNA TGTGCCAGCAGTGACAGGGGTATACAAGAGACCCAGTACTTC.

The chain uses TRBV11-2 and TRBJ1-3; the D gene is possibly TRBD1 (5 bases). This CDR3 region has 15 residues. Deletions cut 3 bases from V and 0 bases from J, with 9 bases between. CDR1 is SGHAT and CDR2 is FQNNGV in the germline V gene. Here the CDR3 reads CASSLGQISGNTIYF. CDR3 coding DNA: TGTGCCAGCAGCTTGGGGCAGATCTCTGGAAACACCATATATTTT.

This chain links TRBV5-8 with TRBJ2-1; D not resolved. Germline assignment: CDR1 SGHTS and CDR2 YDEGEE. Trimming cost V 4 bases and J 8 bases, with 4 bases left between them. The CDR3 contains 10 residues. CDR3 sequence reads: CASSHYEQFF. The CDR3 region has the DNA TGTGCCAGCAGCCACTATGAGCAGTTCTTC.

The J gene is TRBJ2-7, the V gene TRBV21-1. TRBV21-1 is a recognized pseudogene. The CDR3 is made up of 15 amino acids. The CDR3 is CASSTRASESYEQYV. CDR3 in DNA: TGTGCCAGCAGCACCCGGGCCTCCGAATCCTACGAGCAGTACGTC.

The chain employs TRBV25-1 and TRBJ2-2; 8 nucleotides match TRBD1. V dropped 7 bases and J dropped 6; count of bases not matched to a gene: 7. The length of the CDR3 is 14 residues. Per germline, CDR1 MGHDK and CDR2 SYGVNS. CDR3 sequence reads: CASTDLQGAGELFF. CDR3 bases: TGTGCCAGCACAGATCTACAGGGGGCCGGGGAGCTGTTTTTT.

The chain has TRBV7-8 and TRBJ2-2; 9 bases agree with TRBD2. The V and J ends lost 5 bases and 3 bases, in that order; junction bases with no gene match: 4. CDR1 and CDR2 (germline): SGHVS, FQNEAQ. This CDR3 has 15 residues. This chain's CDR3 is CASSLSGGYTGELFF. The CDR3 DNA reads as TGTGCCAGCAGCCTTAGCGGGGGATACACCGGGGAGCTGTTTTTT. Full variable domain (remainder filled in from reference TRBV7-8 and TRBJ2-2): GAGVSQSPRYKVAKRGQDVALRCDPISGHVSLFWYQQALGQGPEFLTYFQNEAQLDKSGLPSDRFFAERPEGSVSTLKIQRTQQEDSAVYLCASSLSGGYTGELFFGEGSRLTVL.

This clone was seen more than once but under ten times. V and J are TRBV5-1 and TRBJ1-1; D is ambiguous. CDR3 length equals 14 residues. Germline assignment: CDR1 SGHRS and CDR2 YFSETQ. The V end lost 5 bases, the J end lost 3 bases, and 14 bases lay between the germline ends. In nucleotides, the CDR3 is TGCGCCAGCAGGTCCGGGTCCTGGGACACTGAAGCTTTCTTT. It encodes CASRSGSWDTEAFF.

V gene TRBV12-3 or TRBV12-4 combines with J gene TRBJ1-1; D gene uncertain. The CDR3 contains 13 residues. V was trimmed by 3 bases and J by 1 base, leaving 6 bases between them. The CDR3 region is CASSLQENTEAFF. The CDR3 DNA follows: TGTGCCAGCAGTTTGCAGGAGAACACTGAAGCTTTCTTT.

The chain has TRBV9 and TRBJ1-2; 7 bases match TRBD1. Germline trimming cut 4 bases from V and 8 bases from J; bases unmatched to any gene: 14. Per the germline V gene, CDR1 is SGDLS and CDR2 is YYNGEE. The CDR3 has 15 amino acids. The CDR3 sequence is CASSPRLTGLEGYTF. The CDR3 nucleotides read TGTGCCAGCAGCCCTCGCCTGACAGGGTTAGAAGGCTACACCTTC.

The CDR3 bases are TGCGCCAGCAGCCTGACAGGCACCTCTGGGGCCAACGTCCTGACTTTC. This translates into CASSLTGTSGANVLTF. This chain connects TRBV5-1 to TRBJ2-6; possibly TRBD1 for D (6 bases). CDR1 and CDR2 (germline): SGHRS, YFSETQ. This CDR3 comprises 16 residues. Between the trimmed V and J ends, which lost 4 bases and 0 bases, there was a span of 11 bases.

The chain uses TRBV12-3 or TRBV12-4 and TRBJ1-2; no firm D call. The V gene lost 1 base and the J gene lost 6 bases, with 9 bases spanning the gap. CDR3 length: 13 residues. The CDR3 nucleotides read TGTGCCAGCAGTTTAGGGGGTGGGGATGGCTACACCTTC. Residues: CASSLGGGDGYTF.

This clone was counted between two and nine times. The chain joins TRBV27 to TRBJ2-1, with a tentative D call TRBD1 (6 bases). V was pared by 6 bases and J by 6 bases, with 15 bases between. The CDR3 runs 14 residues. The germline CDR1 and CDR2 sequences are MNHEY and SMNVEV (reference sequence). The DNA for the CDR3 is TGTGCCAGCAGGACTACAGGGATCCCCAATGAGCAGTTCTTC. Its protein is CASRTTGIPNEQFF.

The chain couples TRBV5-1 to TRBJ1-1, with 8 bases lining up with TRBD1. Germline CDR1 is SGHRS and CDR2 is YFSETQ. The CDR3 loop spans 14 amino acids. The trim removed 1 base at V and 7 bases at J, leaving 6 bases unmatched. The CDR3 DNA reads TGCGCCAGCAGCTTGCTAGGGACAGGTCTTGAAGCTTTCTTT. This codes for CASSLLGTGLEAFF.

The V gene is TRBV5-1, the J gene TRBJ2-2; tentative D call: TRBD2 (6 bases). The CDR3 consists of 16 residues. The V end lost 0 bases, the J end lost 1 base, and 10 bases lay between the germline ends. Germline CDR1 reads SGHRS; CDR2 reads YFSETQ. CDR3 in amino acids: CASSLGLSGNTGELFF. DNA of the CDR3: TGCGCCAGCAGCTTGGGGCTTAGCGGGAACACCGGGGAGCTGTTTTTT.

The genes are TRBV18 and TRBJ1-3, with D possibly TRBD1 on 5 matching bases. V lost 1 base and J lost 3, with 10 bases in between. The CDR3 covers 15 residues. CDR1 KGHSH and CDR2 LQKENI come from the germline V gene. In nucleotides, the CDR3 is TGTGCCAGCTCACCACGGGTCCAGGGTGGAAACACCATATATTTT. Translation gives CASSPRVQGGNTIYF.

The CDR3, as DNA: TGTGCCAGCAGCTTAGCAGGGAACTATGGCTACACCTTC. It translates to CASSLAGNYGYTF. The chain links TRBV7-3 to TRBJ1-2; D perhaps matches TRBD1 (5 bases). V lost 2 bases to trimming and J lost 2 bases, with 6 bases between them. In germline, CDR1 is SGHTA, CDR2 FQGTGA. This CDR3 spans 13 amino acids.

The V gene is TRBV5-6, the J gene TRBJ2-2; 8 bases align to TRBD2. The CDR3 covers 16 residues. The germline V gene has CDR1 SGHDT and CDR2 YYEEEE. The junction had 10 bases not matched to a gene; V was cut back by 5 bases and J by 4 bases. The CDR3 bases are TGTGCCAGCAGAGAGACGGGGGGGCCGAGCACCGGGGAGCTGTTTTTT. It codes for CASRETGGPSTGELFF.